These 16 T cell receptor beta chains originate from one sample sequenced in a study of radiation and T cells in renal cell carcinoma. Generated by immunoSEQ multiplex PCR, the TCRdb table keeps only in-frame clones and is missing some. In the table there are 95,000 to 150,000 clones, 80% to 85% of which are singletons. Time point: baseline pretreatment blood. This sample's treatment: 15 Gy SBRT to primary tumor, nephrectomy 4 weeks later. The sequencing used blood, collected from a patient whose treatment included radiotherapy and nephrectomy. All receptors come from a woman aged 60-70 years with renal cell carcinoma.

As DNA, the CDR3 is TGTGCCAGCAATTATGGCTACACCTTC. It translates to CASNYGYTF. V and J are TRBV6-1 and TRBJ1-2; no firm D call. Germline V gene sequence: CDR1 MNHNS, CDR2 SASEGT. CDR3 length: 9 amino acids. Trimming left V 7 bases short and J 5 bases short, with 2 bases between.

The gene calls are TRBV12-5 and TRBJ2-2; 10 bases are shared with TRBD2. Germline loops: CDR1 LGHNT, CDR2 FRNRAP. The trim removed 6 bases at V and 1 base at J, leaving 5 bases unmatched. The CDR3 has 16 amino acids. The CDR3 sequence is CASGPTSGKNTGELFF. The CDR3 region has the DNA TGTGCTAGTGGCCCCACTAGCGGGAAGAACACCGGGGAGCTGTTTTTT. Filled out from reference TRBV12-5 and TRBJ2-2, the complete variable domain reads DARVTQTPRHKVTEMGQEVTMRCQPILGHNTVFWYRQTMMQGLELLAYFRNRAPLDDSGMPKDRFSAEMPDATLATLKIQPSEPRDSAVYFCASGPTSGKNTGELFFGEGSRLTVL.

This clone was observed a single time. V gene TRBV19 combines with J gene TRBJ1-1, with D perhaps matching TRBD1 (6 bases). The CDR3 runs to 15 residues. Germline values: CDR1 LNHDA, CDR2 SQIVND (reference sequence). Trimming pared 5 bases from V and 1 base from J, leaving 14 bases between. CDR3 sequence: CASSEGLRGNTEAFF. CDR3 in DNA: TGTGCCAGTAGTGAGGGACTCAGGGGGAACACTGAAGCTTTCTTT.

This sequence joins TRBV11-2 and TRBJ2-7; D may be TRBD2 (6 bases). Germline-derived CDR1 and CDR2 are SGHAT and FQNNGV. This CDR3 has 12 residues. V lost 6 bases and J lost 4, with 10 bases in between. The CDR3 region has the DNA TGTGCCAGCAGGGGCGGGGTTTACGAGCAGTACTTC. Its protein product is CASRGGVYEQYF.

The chain combines TRBV10-3 with TRBJ2-3; TRBD2 matches at 9 bases. CDR3 length: 15 amino acids. Germline V gene sequence: CDR1 ENHRY, CDR2 SYGVKD. J lost 0 bases, V lost 3 bases, and 1 base had no gene match. CDR3 region: CAISETSGSTDTQYF. The DNA for the CDR3 is TGTGCCATCAGTGAAACTAGCGGGAGCACAGATACGCAGTATTTT.

This chain links TRBV6-6 with TRBJ2-7, with D uncertain. This CDR3 comprises 11 residues. Germline-derived CDR1 and CDR2 are MNHNY and SVGAGI (reference sequence). Between the trimmed V and J ends, which lost 7 bases and 3 bases, there was a span of 7 bases. CDR3 nucleotides: TGTGCCAGCACCCTGGGCTACGAGCAGTACTTC. Its protein product is CASTLGYEQYF.

J is TRBJ2-1 and V is TRBV7-3, with 7 bases lining up with TRBD1. Trimming at V came to 5 bases and at J to 5 bases, leaving 9 bases not matched to a gene. Germline CDR1 is SGHTA and CDR2 is FQGTGA. This CDR3 spans 15 amino acids. For the CDR3, the DNA is TGTGCCAGCAGCCAGTGGTACGACAGGGACAATGAGCAGTTCTTC. Protein product: CASSQWYDRDNEQFF.

The chain recombines TRBV5-3 with TRBJ1-4, with no clear D. TRBV5-3 is annotated as an ORF whose role is uncertain. V gave up 3 bases and J gave up 10 bases, with 28 bases separating them. The CDR3 sequence is 18 residues long. Here the CDR3 reads CARSSWTRGQQVAGKLFF. Here the CDR3 DNA reads TGTGCCAGAAGCTCCTGGACTCGTGGGCAGCAGGTTGCCGGAAAACTGTTTTTT.

This clone has just a few counts. The chain is built from TRBV16 and TRBJ1-1, with unresolved D. CDR3 length: 13 amino acids. Germline CDR1 and CDR2: KGHSY and FQNENV. V was clipped by 5 bases and J by 2 bases, with 9 bases between them. The CDR3 protein is CASSWTRNTEAFF. CDR3 DNA: TGTGCCAGCAGCTGGACGAGAAACACTGAAGCTTTCTTT.

This clone has just one count. In DNA form, the CDR3 reads TGTGCCAGCAGTTTATCCCAAGAGACCCAGTACTTC. Protein: CASSLSQETQYF. V and J are TRBV27 and TRBJ2-5; no reliable D call. CDR3 length equals 12 residues. Germline CDR1 reads MNHEY; CDR2 reads SMNVEV (reference sequence). V was pared by 0 bases and J by 1 base, with 0 bases between.

J is TRBJ2-7 and V is TRBV20-1, with unresolved D. Looked up from germline, CDR1 is DFQATT and CDR2 is SNEGSKA (reference sequence). This CDR3 is 11 amino acids long. The V end was cut by 5 bases, the J end by 6 bases, with 11 bases between. The CDR3 reads CSAPVVGEQYF. The CDR3 nucleotides are TGCAGTGCTCCGGTAGTGGGCGAGCAGTACTTC.

This clone has only a few counts. The chain employs TRBV6-5 and TRBJ1-4, with D perhaps matching TRBD1 (6 bases). CDR3 size: 14 residues. Trimming cost V 5 bases and J 5 bases, with 12 bases left between them. Germline V gives CDR1 MNHEY, CDR2 SVGAGI. The CDR3: CASSAGVRNEKLFF. The DNA of the CDR3 is TGTGCCAGCAGTGCAGGGGTGAGGAATGAAAAACTGTTTTTT.

The chain employs TRBV4-1 and TRBJ2-5; TRBD1 or TRBD2 may be the D gene (5 bases each). The germline V gene encodes CDR1 MGHRA and CDR2 YSYEKL. Trimming removed 1 base from V and 3 bases from J, with 9 bases in between. The CDR3 has 14 residues. The CDR3, as DNA: TGCGCCAGCAGCCAAGGTGGGGGTGAAGAGACCCAGTACTTC. Amino acid sequence: CASSQGGGEETQYF.

V is TRBV5-6 and J is TRBJ2-3, with a weak D call TRBD2 (7 bases). Germline V CDR1 and CDR2: SGHDT, YYEEEE. The ends were cut back, 1 base at V and 5 bases at J, with 17 bases in the middle. CDR3 size: 16 residues. Here the CDR3 reads CASSLYYRGAGDTQYF. For the CDR3, the DNA is TGTGCCAGCAGCTTGTATTACCGGGGGGCGGGAGATACGCAGTATTTT.

CDR3: CASSRIGGDGYGYTF. CDR3 coding DNA: TGTGCCAGCAGCCGGATTGGGGGAGATGGCTATGGCTACACCTTC. This rearrangement joins TRBV28 to TRBJ1-2, with D possibly TRBD1 on 5 matching bases. This CDR3 spans 15 amino acids. Per the germline V gene, CDR1 is MDHEN and CDR2 is SYDVKM. V lost 6 bases to trimming and J lost 4 bases, with 18 bases between them.

This clone has a single count. The gene calls are TRBV6-1 and TRBJ1-5, with a possible D match to TRBD1 (5 bases). V was pared by 6 bases and J by 3 bases, with 9 bases between. CDR1 is MNHNS, CDR2 SASEGT, per germline. The CDR3 runs 13 residues. CDR3 in amino acids: CASRTGPNQPQHF. Written as DNA, the CDR3 is TGTGCCAGCAGGACGGGGCCCAATCAGCCCCAGCATTTT.